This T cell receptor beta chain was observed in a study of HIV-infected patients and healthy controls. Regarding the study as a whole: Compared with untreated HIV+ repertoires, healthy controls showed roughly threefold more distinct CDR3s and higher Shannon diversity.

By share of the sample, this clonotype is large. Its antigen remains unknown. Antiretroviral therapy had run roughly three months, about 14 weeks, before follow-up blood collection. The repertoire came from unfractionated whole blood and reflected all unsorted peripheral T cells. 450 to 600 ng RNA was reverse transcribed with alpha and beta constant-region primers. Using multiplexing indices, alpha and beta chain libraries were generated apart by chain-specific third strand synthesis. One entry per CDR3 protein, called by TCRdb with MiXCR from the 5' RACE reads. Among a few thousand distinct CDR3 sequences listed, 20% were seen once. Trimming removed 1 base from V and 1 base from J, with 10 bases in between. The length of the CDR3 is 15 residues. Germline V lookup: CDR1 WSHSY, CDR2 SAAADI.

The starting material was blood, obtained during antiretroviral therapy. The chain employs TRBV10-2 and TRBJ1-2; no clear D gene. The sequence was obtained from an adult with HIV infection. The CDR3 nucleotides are TGCGCCAGCAGTGAGTTGAGTACAGTTAACTATGGCTACACCTTC. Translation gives CASSELSTVNYGYTF.